The rows below give T cell receptor beta chains drawn from one sample of a study of regulatory T cells in long-lasting Graves disease. TCRdb reprocessed the multiplex PCR reads with MiXCR, giving one entry per CDR3 protein. The table has a few hundred thousand distinct CDR3 sequences, around 11% seen once. These sequences were also reported in another study, on T cells in Graves' hyperthyroidism and ophthalmopathy.

The source material was peripheral blood mononuclear cells (PBMCs), sampled at new diagnosis, from a patient treated with antithyroid drugs. The receptor set was obtained from a young woman with Graves disease. CDR3s include the opening cysteine and the closing phenylalanine or tryptophan. D genes are given only for firm matches. Size values are once, few and many counts, or a class for expanded clones, and some rows have none.

j_call clone_size d_call v_call cdr3_aa cdr3_nt
TRBJ2-7 NA TRBD2 TRBV6-9 CASSYGSGGGYEQYF TGTGCCAGCAGTTACGGGTCGGGGGGGGGCTACGAGCAGTACTTC
TRBJ1-2 NA NA TRBV7-9 CASSLAVGGSYGYTF TGTGCCAGCAGCTTAGCTGTCGGGGGCTCCTATGGCTACACCTTC
TRBJ2-2 few NA TRBV4-1 CASSHISGELFF TGCGCCAGCAGCCACATCAGCGGGGAGCTGTTTTTT
TRBJ2-1 few TRBD1 TRBV3-1 CASSPVDRGDNEQFF TGTGCCAGCAGTCCGGTGGACAGGGGTGACAATGAGCAGTTCTTC
TRBJ1-2 NA NA TRBV9 CASRPHPSGGYGYTF TGTGCCAGCAGACCTCATCCCTCGGGGGGCTATGGCTACACCTTC
TRBJ2-1 NA NA TRBV20-1 CSASELYNEQFF TGCAGTGCGAGCGAGCTATACAATGAGCAGTTCTTC
TRBJ1-2 many NA TRBV6-1 CASSETGRSYGYTF TGTGCCAGCAGTGAAACAGGGAGGTCCTATGGCTACACCTTC
TRBJ2-1 many NA TRBV20-1 CSASRGGVYNEQFF TGCAGTGCTAGTCGGGGTGGTGTCTACAATGAGCAGTTCTTC
TRBJ1-4 NA NA TRBV7-9 CASSRDFFNEKLFF TGTGCCAGCAGTCGGGACTTCTTTAATGAAAAACTGTTTTTT
TRBJ2-1 many NA TRBV12-3/TRBV12-4 CASSAGAHYNEQFF TGTGCCAGCAGCGCGGGGGCTCATTACAATGAGCAGTTCTTC
TRBJ2-1 few NA TRBV6-5 CASSYGGRIYEQFF TGTGCCAGCAGTTACGGGGGGCGCATATATGAGCAGTTCTTC
TRBJ1-1 NA NA TRBV29-1 CSVGGGPGGAGAAFF TGCAGCGTTGGTGGGGGCCCGGGGGGGGCGGGTGCAGCTTTCTTT
TRBJ1-6 NA NA TRBV7-9 CASSMEGVWNSPLHF TGTGCCAGCAGCATGGAGGGGGTTTGGAATTCACCCCTCCACTTT
TRBJ2-1 many TRBD2 TRBV3-1 CASSHRLAGGYNEQFF TGTGCCAGCAGCCATCGTCTAGCGGGGGGATACAATGAGCAGTTCTTC
TRBJ1-2 many NA TRBV10-3 CAIRRTAYGYTF TGTGCCATCAGGAGGACAGCTTATGGCTACACCTTC
TRBJ1-5 many TRBD1 TRBV12-3/TRBV12-4 CASSLGTGRNQPQHF TGTGCCAGCAGCCTCGGGACAGGCCGTAATCAGCCCCAGCATTTT
TRBJ1-6 many TRBD1 TRBV3-1 CASSQGTGDSPLHF TGTGCCAGCAGCCAAGGGACAGGGGATTCACCCCTCCACTTT
TRBJ2-1 NA NA TRBV20-1 CSAPLLSSPYNEQFF TGCAGTGCTCCTCTGTTGAGCAGCCCCTACAATGAGCAGTTCTTC
TRBJ2-1 many TRBD2 TRBV12-3/TRBV12-4 CASISGGYNEQFF TGTGCCAGCATTAGCGGGGGGTACAATGAGCAGTTCTTC
TRBJ2-2 many NA TRBV2 CASGGRVATGELFF TGTGCCAGCGGGGGCAGGGTCGCCACCGGGGAGCTGTTTTTT
TRBJ2-1 many TRBD2 TRBV20-1 CSARDRWLAVNEQFF TGCAGTGCTAGAGATCGGTGGCTAGCGGTCAATGAGCAGTTCTTC
TRBJ2-1 few TRBD2 TRBV14 CASSQTPGLAGLNLYNEQFF TGTGCCAGCAGCCAGACACCGGGACTAGCGGGATTAAACCTCTACAATGAGCAGTTCTTC
TRBJ2-5 many NA TRBV25-1 CASSEFSGEETQYF TGTGCCAGCAGTGAATTCTCAGGAGAAGAGACCCAGTACTTC
TRBJ2-5 NA NA TRBV19 CASSIRDGTLETQYF TGTGCCAGTAGTATAAGAGACGGGACCTTGGAGACCCAGTACTTC
TRBJ1-2 few TRBD1 TRBV6-2/TRBV6-3 CASRPGPGQGGGYTF TGTGCCAGCAGACCCGGCCCTGGACAGGGGGGAGGCTACACCTTC
TRBJ1-1 NA NA TRBV5-5 CASSLAPGRTIGMNTEAFF TGTGCCAGCAGCTTGGCCCCGGGCAGAACGATCGGGATGAACACTGAAGCTTTCTTT
TRBJ2-7 many TRBD2 TRBV29-1 CSVVAGPTYEQYF TGCAGCGTTGTAGCGGGTCCCACCTACGAGCAGTACTTC
TRBJ2-1 many NA TRBV2 CASSGESGTYNEQFF TGTGCCAGCAGTGGGGAAAGCGGTACCTACAATGAGCAGTTCTTC
TRBJ2-3 few NA TRBV6-2/TRBV6-3 CASSYLPGMVLGTDTQYF TGTGCCAGCAGTTACTTACCGGGAATGGTCCTAGGCACAGATACGCAGTATTTT
TRBJ2-3 many TRBD2 TRBV19 CASSRRSSGATDTQYF TGTGCCAGTAGTCGCCGTTCGAGCGGGGCTACAGATACGCAGTATTTT